The sequence of this T cell receptor beta chain was determined in a study of blood T cell repertoires in COVID-19. This clone was seen a single time. The method was immunoSEQ multiplex PCR; TCRdb's version includes in-frame clones alone and lacks a portion of them. The sample holds about 400,000 clones, about 89% seen once. The cohort comprised adults aged roughly 18 to 95 years residing in 20 to 25 US areas. The source of this sequence is a man in his forties in a cohort exposed to, infected with or recovered from COVID-19 (not recorded which). What was sequenced was PBMCs or T cells enriched from blood (not recorded which).

CDR3 protein: CASSPGGKTSYEQYF. CDR3 bases: TGTGCCAGCAGCCCCGGAGGGAAGACCTCCTACGAGCAGTACTTC. V is TRBV5-4 and J is TRBJ2-7; maybe TRBD2 (6 bases). Trimming shortened V by 4 bases and J by 0 bases, and 14 bases separated the two germline ends. Germline assignment: CDR1 SGHNT and CDR2 YYREEE (reference sequence). The CDR3 contains 15 residues.